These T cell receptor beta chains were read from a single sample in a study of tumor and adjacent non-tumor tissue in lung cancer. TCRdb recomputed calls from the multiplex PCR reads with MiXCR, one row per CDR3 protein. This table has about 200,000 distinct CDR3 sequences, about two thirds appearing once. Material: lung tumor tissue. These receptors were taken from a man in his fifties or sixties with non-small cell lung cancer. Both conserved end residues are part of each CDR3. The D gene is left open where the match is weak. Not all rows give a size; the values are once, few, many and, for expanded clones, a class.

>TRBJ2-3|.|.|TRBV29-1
TGCAATACCCGAGGAGGGCTTACTAGCACAGATACGCAGTATTTT
CNTRGGLTSTDTQYF
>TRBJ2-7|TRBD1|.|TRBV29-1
TGCAGCAGGGGGACAGGGGACTACGAGAAGTACTTC
CSRGTGDYEKYF
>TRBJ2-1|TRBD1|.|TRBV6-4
TGTGCCAGCAGTGACGGCCCAGGGGGCAATGAGCAGTTCTTC
CASSDGPGGNEQFF
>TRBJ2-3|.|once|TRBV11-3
TGTGCCAGCAGCTTCGAGGACCTGAACACAGATACGCAGTATTTT
CASSFEDLNTDTQYF
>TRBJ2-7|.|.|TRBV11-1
TGTGCCAGAAGCGTGGACAGTACATCCTACGACCAGTACTTC
CARSVDSTSYDQYF
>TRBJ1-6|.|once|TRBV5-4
TGTGGCAGCAGCTCGGGGGGAAGCTCCTATAATTCACCCCTCCACTTT
CGSSSGGSSYNSPLHF
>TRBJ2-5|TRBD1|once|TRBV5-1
TGCGCCAGCACCCACCAGGGGGCTAGTCCCCGGGAGACCCAGTACTTC
CASTHQGASPRETQYF
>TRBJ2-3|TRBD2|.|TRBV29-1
TGCAGCGGACTAGCACACGGCACAGATACGCAGTATTTT
CSGLAHGTDTQYF
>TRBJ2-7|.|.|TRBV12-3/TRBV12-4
TGTGCCATCAGTTTCCAGGGCTACGAGCAGTACTTC
CAISFQGYEQYF
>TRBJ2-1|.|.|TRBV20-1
TGTACTGCCAGAGCGGGTGTTGGGACATGGGGGCTGTTCTTC
CTARAGVGTWGLFF
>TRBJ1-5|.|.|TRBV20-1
TGCAGTGCTAGAATGGATGGTGATCAGCCCCAGCATTTT
CSARMDGDQPQHF
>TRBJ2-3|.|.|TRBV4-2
TGTGCCAGCAGCCATCGCTGGGACACCACAGATACGCAGTATTTT
CASSHRWDTTDTQYF
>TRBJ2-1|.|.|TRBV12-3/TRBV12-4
TGTGCCAGCACTCCAGTGGAGGGGTTATACAATGAGCAGTTCTTC
CASTPVEGLYNEQFF
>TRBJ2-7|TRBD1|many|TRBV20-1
TGCAGTGCTGACTCCGGGACAGGGAAATCCGAGCAGTACTTC
CSADSGTGKSEQYF
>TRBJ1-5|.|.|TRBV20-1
TGCAGTGCTAGAACCGACGGGCCCGGTCAGCCCCAGCATTTT
CSARTDGPGQPQHF
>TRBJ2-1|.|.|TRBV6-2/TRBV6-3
TGTGCCAGCAGTAGTAGCTACGTTCTATATAATGAGCGGTTCTTC
CASSSSYVLYNERFF
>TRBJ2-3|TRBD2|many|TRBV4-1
TGCGCCAGCAGCCAAGGCGGGAGTGCAGATACGCAGTATTTT
CASSQGGSADTQYF
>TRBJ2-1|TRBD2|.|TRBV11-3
TGTGCCAGCAGCTCAGGACTAGCTGGGGACAATGAGCAGTTCTTC
CASSSGLAGDNEQFF
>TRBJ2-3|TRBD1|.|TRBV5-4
TGTGCCAGCAATACGGGACAGACCACAGATACGCAGTATTTT
CASNTGQTTDTQYF
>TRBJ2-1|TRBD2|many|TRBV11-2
TGTGCCAGCAGCGTGGGCGGGGGAGGTTACTACAATGAGCAGTTCTTC
CASSVGGGGYYNEQFF
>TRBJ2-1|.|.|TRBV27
TGTGCCAGCTGTGACTCTAGCGAGTACCCTTATAATGAGCAGTTCTTC
CASCDSSEYPYNEQFF
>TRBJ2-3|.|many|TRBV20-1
TGCAGTGCTAGAGATCTGGGACTCAACTTTCCAGATACGCAGTATTTT
CSARDLGLNFPDTQYF
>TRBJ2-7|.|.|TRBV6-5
TGTGCCAGCAGTTACAGGGTCCTCTACAATGAGCAGTACTTC
CASSYRVLYNEQYF
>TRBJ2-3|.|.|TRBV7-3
TGTGCCAGCAGCCCTCTCGGGGGGCCGTTTACAAATACGCAGTATTTT
CASSPLGGPFTNTQYF
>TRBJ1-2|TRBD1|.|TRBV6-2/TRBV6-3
TGTACCAGCAGCGAGGGACAGGACTATGACTACACCTTC
CTSSEGQDYDYTF
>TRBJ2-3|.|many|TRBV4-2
TGTGCCAGCAGCCAAGATCGATTAGATACGCAGTATTTT
CASSQDRLDTQYF
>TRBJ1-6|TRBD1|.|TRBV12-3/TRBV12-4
TGTGCCAGCAGTTCTTTAAACCCGGGACAGGTGTCACCCCTCCACTTT
CASSSLNPGQVSPLHF
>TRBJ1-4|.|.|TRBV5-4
TGTGCCAGCAGCTCAACGGGGGCAAATAATGAAAAACTGTTTTTT
CASSSTGANNEKLFF
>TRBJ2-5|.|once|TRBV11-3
TGTGCCAGCAGCTTGTGGGGGGCTCAAGAGACCCAATACTTC
CASSLWGAQETQYF
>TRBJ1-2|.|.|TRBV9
TGTGCCAGCAGCCCTCACCGGGGACCTAACTATGGCTACACCTTC
CASSPHRGPNYGYTF
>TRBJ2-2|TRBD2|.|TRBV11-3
TGTGCCAGCAGCACCCTACTAGCGGGGGGGCCCCCGGAGCTGTTTTTT
CASSTLLAGGPPELFF
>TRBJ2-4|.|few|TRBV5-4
TGTGCCAGCAGCGGGCCAGGGGTCACGGAGGGCAAAAACATTCAGTACTTC
CASSGPGVTEGKNIQYF
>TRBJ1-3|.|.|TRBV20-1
TGCAGTGCTAGAGGACCGAACTCGGGAAGCACCATATATTTT
CSARGPNSGSTIYF
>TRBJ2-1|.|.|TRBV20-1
TGCAGTGTTAGTACAGGGACGGGGTGGAATGAGCAGTTCTTC
CSVSTGTGWNEQFF
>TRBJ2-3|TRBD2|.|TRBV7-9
TGTGTCAGCGACCTAGCGGGAGGCACAGACACGCAGTATTTT
CVSDLAGGTDTQYF
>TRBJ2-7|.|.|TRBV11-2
TGTGCCAGCAGCTACAGTGAACCCTACGAGCAGTACTTC
CASSYSEPYEQYF
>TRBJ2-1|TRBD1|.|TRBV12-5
TGTGCTAGTGTCCTACAGGGGGTCGCCTATAATGAGCAGTTCTTC
CASVLQGVAYNEQFF
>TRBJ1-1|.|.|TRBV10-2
TGCGCCAGCAGTGAGTCGGGGACGAACACTGAAGCTTTGTTT
CASSESGTNTEALF
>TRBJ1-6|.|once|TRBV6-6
TGTGCCAGCAGTTACCGGAAAGGGTCCAATTCACCCCTTCACTTT
CASSYRKGSNSPLHF
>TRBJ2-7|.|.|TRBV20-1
TGCAGTGCTCGGGCGCGGGCTAACTACGAGCAGTACTTC
CSARARANYEQYF
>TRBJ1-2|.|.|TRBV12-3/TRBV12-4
TGTGCCAGCAGTTTCTCCTCTTCGGTGAGCTATGGCTACACCTTC
CASSFSSSVSYGYTF
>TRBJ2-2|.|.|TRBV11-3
TGTGCCAGCGGCGCTCGACAGAAGAACACCGGGGAGCTCTTTTTT
CASGARQKNTGELFF
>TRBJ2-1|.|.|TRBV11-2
TGTGCCAGCAGTTTAGAGCGCTACGATGAGCAGTTCTTC
CASSLERYDEQFF
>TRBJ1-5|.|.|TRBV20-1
TGCAGTGCTAGAGATGGGAGTAGCAATCAGCCCAAGCATTTT
CSARDGSSNQPKHF
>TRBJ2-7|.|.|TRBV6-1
TGTGCCAGCAGCCGCTATACGGACAGACTGGGCACTTACGAGCAGTACTTC
CASSRYTDRLGTYEQYF
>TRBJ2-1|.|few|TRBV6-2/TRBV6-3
TGTGCCAGCAGCCACCCCGGGGGTCGGGACAATGAGCAGTTCTTC
CASSHPGGRDNEQFF
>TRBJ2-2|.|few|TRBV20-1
TGCAGTACTAGAGCTTCGGGTGGGGGGAGCAACACCGGGGAGCTGTTATTT
CSTRASGGGSNTGELLF
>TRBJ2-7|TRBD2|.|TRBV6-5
TGTGCCAGCAGTTACCAGTGGGGCGGGGACTACGAGCACTACTTC
CASSYQWGGDYEHYF